This T cell receptor (beta chain) is from a study of response to subunit inactivated influenza vaccine. The germline V and J ends were trimmed by 6 bases and 5 bases, with 18 bases remaining between them. CDR3 length: 15 residues. This clonotype has a count of ten or more. Its antigen is not known. Study conclusions and caveats: Authors suggested each seasonal influenza vaccination recruits few new T cells.

Each CDR3 protein is one row after TCRdb ran MiXCR on the RT-PCR reads. Among approximately 530,000 distinct CDR3 sequences listed, approximately 7.8% were seen once. This TCR was sampled from a man between 50 and 69 years old who received an inactivated influenza vaccine. This sample comprised PBMCs from blood, obtained around 25 months after vaccination. The V gene is TRBV12-3 or TRBV12-4, the J gene TRBJ2-3, with D maybe TRBD1 (5 bases). The CDR3 sequence: CASRSRSIRGDTQYF. CDR3 in DNA: TGTGCCAGCAGATCCCGGTCCATTAGGGGAGATACGCAGTATTTT.